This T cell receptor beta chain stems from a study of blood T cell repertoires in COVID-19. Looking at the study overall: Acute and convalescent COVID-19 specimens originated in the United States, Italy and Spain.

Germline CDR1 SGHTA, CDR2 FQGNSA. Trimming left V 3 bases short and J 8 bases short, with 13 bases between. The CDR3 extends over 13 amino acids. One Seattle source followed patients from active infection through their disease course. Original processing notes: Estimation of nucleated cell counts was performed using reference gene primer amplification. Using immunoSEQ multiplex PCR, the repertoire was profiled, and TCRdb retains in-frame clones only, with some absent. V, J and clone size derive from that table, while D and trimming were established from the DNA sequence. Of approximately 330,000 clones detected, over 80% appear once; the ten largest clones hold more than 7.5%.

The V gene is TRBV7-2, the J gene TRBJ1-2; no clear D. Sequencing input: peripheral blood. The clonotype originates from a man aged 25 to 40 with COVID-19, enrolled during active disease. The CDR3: CASSFSAPEGYTF. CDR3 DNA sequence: TGTGCCAGCAGCTTCTCGGCCCCGGAGGGCTACACCTTC. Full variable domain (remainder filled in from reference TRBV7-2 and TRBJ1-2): GAGVSQSPSNKVTEKGKDVELRCDPISGHTALYWYRQSLGQGLEFLIYFQGNSAPDKSGLPSDRFSAERTGGSVSTLTIQRTQQEDSAVYLCASSFSAPEGYTFGSGTRLTVV.